Reported below is one T cell receptor beta chain. This receptor's antigen is unknown. Base qualities are not recorded, but no much larger clone differs from it by a single base. This sample was included in a study of T cell responses to AZD1222 COVID-19 vaccine (dated by TCRdb to about 2021). Looking at the study overall: TCR sequencing was performed for fewer than 250 trial participants, of whom approximately 200 were given two doses of AZD1222 and some 26 were given two doses of MenACWY control vaccine. Enrollment into the trials was organized by age into subgroups of 18-55, 56-69 and 70-plus years, and those subgroups contained roughly 140, 27 and 60 TCR-sequenced participants, respectively.

The intended sense of this specimen's time point label: about 28 days (+/-7) after the second vaccine dose. AZD1222 recipients given second doses at about 4 weeks or at about 12 weeks were pooled, since spike-specific TCR depth and breadth were not found to differ between the two schedules. Vaccinee samples were obtained from the UK trials COV001 and COV002, which included a single-blind randomized controlled phase 2/3 trial of AZD1222 (ChAdOx1 nCoV-19) in healthy adults. Trial participant PBMC samples were collected at day 0 and day 28 after the second dose for TCRbeta chain sequencing. V loses 1 base of germline sequence and J loses 7 bases, and the interval between the two ends is 16 bases. Taken from the germline V gene (reference sequence), the CDR1 and CDR2 loops are LGHDT and YNNKEL. From its cysteine to its phenylalanine, the CDR3 spans 15 amino acids. The sequence is cut down to CDR3 DNA, 45 bases in frame from base 1.

The research as a whole found: No day 14 peak-response samples were available, so repertoires were characterized only after the peak T cell response. In the small 56-69-year group, the increase in depth fell short of significance, most likely because of low power. Epitopes outside the regions mutated in the B.1.351 and B.1.1.7 variants were reportedly recognized by nearly half of the unique spike-specific TCRs. Conclusions about previously exposed vaccinees are limited because only a handful of AZD1222 recipients were SARS-CoV-2 seropositive at baseline. CD4 TCRs associated with the vaccine covered the entire spike protein, and the dominant responses were in regions 160-218 and 743-854. Spike-specific TCR breadth and depth rose significantly after two AZD1222 doses compared with day 0 and with MenACWY recipients. Most participants were white British and females outnumbered males, and the authors suggested that clonal diversity may have been underestimated.

The CDR3 regions of human TCRbeta chains were analyzed by immunosequencing. For the original study's pipeline: TCRs in the repertoires were matched against a reference library of SARS-CoV-2-specific TCRs that had been generated with the MIRA antigen-specificity platform. Breadth meant the fraction of unique TCRs that were SARS-CoV-2-associated, whereas depth meant the fraction of total T cells that were SARS-CoV-2-associated. Using the MIRA data, each spike-specific TCR was assigned both to the spike region to which the TCR was reactive and to a CD4 or CD8 class. Log10-transformed breadth and depth values were compared by one-way ANOVA with Sidak's multiple comparisons tests. TCRdb took over this immuneACCESS table, retaining in-frame rearrangements with V and J assigned. Such tables are incomplete; in checked studies, under half of the missing clones stem from an unresolved V gene, and the remainder is unexplained. The DNA was the basis for D and trimming; V, J and clone size are from that table. For this sample the table gives fewer than 100,000 clones, of which 90% were detected only once. The ten largest clones take up more than 1.2% of the sample.

The chain is made from TRBV3-1 (or the pseudogene TRBV3-2) and TRBJ1-2; a tentative D call is TRBD1 (5 bases match). The source material was peripheral blood, sampled 28 days after the second AZD1222 dose. This TCR derives from an adult who received the AZD1222 COVID-19 vaccine. DNA sequence: TGTGCCAGCAGCCAAGCCGGGACCCGGGTATTTGGCTACACCTTC. This yields the protein CASSQAGTRVFGYTF.